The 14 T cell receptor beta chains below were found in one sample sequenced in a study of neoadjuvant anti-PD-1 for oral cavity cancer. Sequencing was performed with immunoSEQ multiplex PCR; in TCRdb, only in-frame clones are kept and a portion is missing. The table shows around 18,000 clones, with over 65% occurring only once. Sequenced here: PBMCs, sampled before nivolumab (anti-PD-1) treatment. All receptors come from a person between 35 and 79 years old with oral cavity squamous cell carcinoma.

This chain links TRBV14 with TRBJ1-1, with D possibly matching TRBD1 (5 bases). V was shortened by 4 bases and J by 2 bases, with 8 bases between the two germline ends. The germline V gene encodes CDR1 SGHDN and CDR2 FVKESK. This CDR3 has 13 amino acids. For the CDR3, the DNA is TGTGCCAGCAGCCTCGACAGAAACACTGAAGCTTTCTTT. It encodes CASSLDRNTEAFF.

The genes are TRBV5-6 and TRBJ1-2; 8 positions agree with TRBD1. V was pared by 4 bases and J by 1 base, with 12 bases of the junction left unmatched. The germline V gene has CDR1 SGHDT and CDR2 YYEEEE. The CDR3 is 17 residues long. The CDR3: CASSPGQGRVYNYGYTF. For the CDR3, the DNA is TGTGCCAGCAGCCCAGGACAGGGTAGGGTATATAACTATGGCTACACCTTC.

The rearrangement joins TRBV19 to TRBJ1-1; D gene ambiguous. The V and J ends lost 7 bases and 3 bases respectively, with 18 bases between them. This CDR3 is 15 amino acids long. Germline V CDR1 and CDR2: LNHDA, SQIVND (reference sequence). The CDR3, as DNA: TGTGCCAGTATGGGGAGGGCGAGAGGCGACACTGAAGCTTTCTTT. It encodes CASMGRARGDTEAFF.

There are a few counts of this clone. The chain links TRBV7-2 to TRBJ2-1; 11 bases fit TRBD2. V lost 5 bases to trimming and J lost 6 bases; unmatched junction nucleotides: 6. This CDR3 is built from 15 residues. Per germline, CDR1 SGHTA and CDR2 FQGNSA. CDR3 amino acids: CASSPTSGRVNEQFF. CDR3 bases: TGTGCCAGCAGCCCTACTAGCGGGAGAGTCAATGAGCAGTTCTTC.

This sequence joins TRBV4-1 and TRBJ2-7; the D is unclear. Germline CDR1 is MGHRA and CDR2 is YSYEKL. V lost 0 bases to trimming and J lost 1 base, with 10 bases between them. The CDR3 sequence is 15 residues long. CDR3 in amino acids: CASSQDVPQSYEQYF. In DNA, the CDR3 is TGCGCCAGCAGCCAAGATGTACCCCAGTCCTACGAGCAGTACTTC.

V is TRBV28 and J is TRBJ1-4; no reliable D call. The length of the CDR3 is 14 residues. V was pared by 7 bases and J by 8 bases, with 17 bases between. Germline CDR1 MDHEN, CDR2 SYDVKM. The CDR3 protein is CASTSEGNEEKLFF. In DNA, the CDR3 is TGTGCCAGCACCTCCGAAGGGAACGAGGAAAAACTGTTTTTT.

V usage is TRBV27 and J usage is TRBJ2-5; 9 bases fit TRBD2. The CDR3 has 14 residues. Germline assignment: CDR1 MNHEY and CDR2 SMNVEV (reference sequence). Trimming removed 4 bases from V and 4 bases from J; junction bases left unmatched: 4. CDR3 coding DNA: TGTGCCAGCAGTTCCAGCGGGGGGCTAGAGACCCAGTACTTC. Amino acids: CASSSSGGLETQYF.

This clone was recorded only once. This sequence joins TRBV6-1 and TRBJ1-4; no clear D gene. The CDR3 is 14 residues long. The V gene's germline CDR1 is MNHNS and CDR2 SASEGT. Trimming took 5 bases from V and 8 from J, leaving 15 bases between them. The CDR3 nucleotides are TGTGCCAGCAGTAGTTGGCAGGTCGGCGAAAAACTGTTTTTT. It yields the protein CASSSWQVGEKLFF.

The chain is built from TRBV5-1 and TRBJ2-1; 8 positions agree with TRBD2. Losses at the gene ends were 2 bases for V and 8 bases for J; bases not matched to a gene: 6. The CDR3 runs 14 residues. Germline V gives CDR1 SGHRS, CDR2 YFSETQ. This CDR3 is CASSFSGGMDEQFF. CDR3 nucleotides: TGCGCCAGCAGCTTCAGCGGGGGTATGGATGAGCAGTTCTTC.

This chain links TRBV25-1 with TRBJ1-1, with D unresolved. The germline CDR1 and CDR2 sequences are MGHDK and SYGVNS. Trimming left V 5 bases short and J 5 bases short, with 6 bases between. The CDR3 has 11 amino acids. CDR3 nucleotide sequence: TGTGCCAGCAGTAGAAGGACTGAAGCTTTCTTT. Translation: CASSRRTEAFF. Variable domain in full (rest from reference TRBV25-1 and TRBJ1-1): EADIYQTPRYLVIGTGKKITLECSQTMGHDKMYWYQQDPGMELHLIHYSYGVNSTEKGDLSSESTVSRIRTEHFPLTLESARPSHTSQYLCASSRRTEAFFGQGTRLTVV.

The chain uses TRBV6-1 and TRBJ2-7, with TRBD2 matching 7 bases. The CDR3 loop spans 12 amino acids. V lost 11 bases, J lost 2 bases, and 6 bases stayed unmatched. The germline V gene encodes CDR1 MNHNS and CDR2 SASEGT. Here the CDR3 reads CAGGDGPYEQYF. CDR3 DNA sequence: TGTGCCGGGGGGGACGGACCCTACGAGCAGTACTTC.

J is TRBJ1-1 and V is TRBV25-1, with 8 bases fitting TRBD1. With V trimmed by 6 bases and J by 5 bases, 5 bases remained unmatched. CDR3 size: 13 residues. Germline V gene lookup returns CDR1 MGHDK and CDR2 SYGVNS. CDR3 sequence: CASRDRVGTEAFF. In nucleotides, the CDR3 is TGTGCCAGCAGGGACAGGGTGGGAACTGAAGCTTTCTTT.

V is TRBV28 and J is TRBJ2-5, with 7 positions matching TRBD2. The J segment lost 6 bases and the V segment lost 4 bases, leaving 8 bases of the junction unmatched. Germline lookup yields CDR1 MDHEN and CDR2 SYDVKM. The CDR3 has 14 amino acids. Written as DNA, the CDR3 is TGTGCCAGCAGTTGGAGGGAGGGGATACAGACCCAGTACTTC. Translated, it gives CASSWREGIQTQYF.

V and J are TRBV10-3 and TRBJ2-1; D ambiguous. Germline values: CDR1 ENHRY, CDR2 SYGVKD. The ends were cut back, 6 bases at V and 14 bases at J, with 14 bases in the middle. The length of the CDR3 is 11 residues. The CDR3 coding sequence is TGTGCCATCAGGGATCGAGATTGGGAGTTCTTC. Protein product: CAIRDRDWEFF.